This T cell receptor (beta chain) appears in the sequencing data of a study of cytomegalovirus exposure and HLA in healthy donors. CDR1 MNHNS and CDR2 SASEGT come from the germline V gene. The V gene lost 2 bases and the J gene lost 1 base, with 12 bases spanning the gap. CDR3 size: 15 residues. Clones were read by immunoSEQ multiplex PCR, and TCRdb kept only the in-frame ones, dropping some. The table has fewer than 140,000 clones, 88% seen once. This clone has just one count. The TCR was taken from a woman under 30 in good health and CMV-seropositive. Sequencing input: PBMCs. The chain recombines TRBV6-1 with TRBJ2-7; a weak D match, TRBD1 (5 bases). Here the CDR3 DNA reads TGTGCCAGCAGTGAACAAACAGGATCTTCCTACGAGCAGTACTTC. Translation gives CASSEQTGSSYEQYF.